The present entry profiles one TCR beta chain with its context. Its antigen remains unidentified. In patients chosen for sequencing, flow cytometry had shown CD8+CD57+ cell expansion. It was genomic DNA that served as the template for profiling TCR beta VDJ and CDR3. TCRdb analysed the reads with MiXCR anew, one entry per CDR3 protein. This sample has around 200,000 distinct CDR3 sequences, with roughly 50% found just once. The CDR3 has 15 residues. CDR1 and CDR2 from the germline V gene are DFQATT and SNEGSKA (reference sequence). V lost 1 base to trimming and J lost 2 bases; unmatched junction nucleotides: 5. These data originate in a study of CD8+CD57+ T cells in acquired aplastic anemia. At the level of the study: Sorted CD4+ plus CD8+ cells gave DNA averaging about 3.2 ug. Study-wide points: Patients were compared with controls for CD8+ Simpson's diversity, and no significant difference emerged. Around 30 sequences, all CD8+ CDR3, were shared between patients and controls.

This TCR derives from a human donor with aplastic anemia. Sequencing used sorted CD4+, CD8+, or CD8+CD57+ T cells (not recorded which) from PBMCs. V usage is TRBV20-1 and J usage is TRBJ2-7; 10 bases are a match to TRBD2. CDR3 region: CSARGGSGGTYEQYF. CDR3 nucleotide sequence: TGCAGTGCTAGAGGAGGTAGCGGGGGGACCTACGAGCAGTACTTC.